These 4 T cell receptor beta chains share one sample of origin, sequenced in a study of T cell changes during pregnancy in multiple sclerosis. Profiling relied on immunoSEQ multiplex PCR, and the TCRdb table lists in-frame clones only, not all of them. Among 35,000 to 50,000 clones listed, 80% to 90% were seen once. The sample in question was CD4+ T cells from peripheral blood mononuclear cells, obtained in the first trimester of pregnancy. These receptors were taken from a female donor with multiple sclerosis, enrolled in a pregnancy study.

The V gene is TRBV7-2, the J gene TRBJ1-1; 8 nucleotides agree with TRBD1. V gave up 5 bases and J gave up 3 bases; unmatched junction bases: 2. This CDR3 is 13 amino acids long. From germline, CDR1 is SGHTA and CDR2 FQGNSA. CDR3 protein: CASSRTGYTEAFF. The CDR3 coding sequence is TGTGCCAGCAGCCGGACAGGGTACACTGAAGCTTTCTTT.

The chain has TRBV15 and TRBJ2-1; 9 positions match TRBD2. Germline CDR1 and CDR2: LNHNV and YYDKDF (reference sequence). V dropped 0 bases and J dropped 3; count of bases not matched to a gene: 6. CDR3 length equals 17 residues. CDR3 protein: CATSRDAGGSYYNEQFF. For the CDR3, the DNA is TGTGCCACCAGCAGAGACGCGGGAGGGTCTTACTACAATGAGCAGTTCTTC.

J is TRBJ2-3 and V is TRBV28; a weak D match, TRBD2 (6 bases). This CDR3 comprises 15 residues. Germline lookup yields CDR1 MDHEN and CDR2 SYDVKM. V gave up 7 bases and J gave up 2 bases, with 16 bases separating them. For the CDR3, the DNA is TGTGCCAGCACCCCGGGAGCACAATTCACAGATACGCAGTATTTT. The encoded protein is CASTPGAQFTDTQYF.

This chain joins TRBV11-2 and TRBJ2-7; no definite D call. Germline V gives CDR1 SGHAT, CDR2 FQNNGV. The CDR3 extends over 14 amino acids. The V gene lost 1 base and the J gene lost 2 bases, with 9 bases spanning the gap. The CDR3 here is CASSLVASPYEQYF. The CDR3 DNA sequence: TGTGCCAGCAGCTTAGTCGCCAGTCCCTACGAGCAGTACTTC.